The present T cell receptor beta chain was sequenced within a study of T cell responses to AZD1222 COVID-19 vaccine. General study findings and limits: Spike-specific TCRs gained breadth and depth after people received two AZD1222 doses. The study found vaccine-associated CD4 TCRs spanning spike, dominant at 160-218 and 743-854.

Data came from immunoSEQ multiplex PCR; TCRdb stores just in-frame clones and leaves some out. The table records about 130,000 clones, over 90% of them present only once. V was cut by 1 base and J by 0 bases, with 12 bases left in between. The CDR3 extends over 17 amino acids. Germline V gene data show CDR1 as SGHNT and CDR2 as YENEEA. Notes on this clone: The antigen is not known.

The V and J genes are TRBV11-3 and TRBJ1-4, with D perhaps matching TRBD1 (5 bases). The receptor was isolated from an adult in good health. The specimen was peripheral blood, collected on day 0 of AZD1222 vaccination. The CDR3 reads CASSLAAGGSTNEKLFF. The CDR3, as DNA: TGTGCCAGCAGCTTAGCAGCGGGGGGGTCAACTAATGAAAAACTGTTTTTT.